Detailed here is one T cell receptor (beta chain). This entry is derived from a study of blood T cell repertoires in COVID-19. V gave up 0 bases and J gave up 14 bases, with 17 bases separating them. Germline values: CDR1 SGHNT, CDR2 YYREEE (reference sequence). This CDR3 is 13 amino acids long. Method: immunoSEQ multiplex PCR; TCRdb's copy keeps in-frame clones and lacks some. The table shows hundreds of thousands of clones, with about 89% occurring only once. The chain is built from TRBV5-4 and TRBJ1-1; D gene ambiguous. This TCR derives from a man in his sixties who had recovered from COVID-19. The sequencing sample was made of peripheral blood. The CDR3 nucleotides read TGTGCCAGCAGCTTGGACGCTTCTGCACTACGCTTCTTT. This translates into CASSLDASALRFF.